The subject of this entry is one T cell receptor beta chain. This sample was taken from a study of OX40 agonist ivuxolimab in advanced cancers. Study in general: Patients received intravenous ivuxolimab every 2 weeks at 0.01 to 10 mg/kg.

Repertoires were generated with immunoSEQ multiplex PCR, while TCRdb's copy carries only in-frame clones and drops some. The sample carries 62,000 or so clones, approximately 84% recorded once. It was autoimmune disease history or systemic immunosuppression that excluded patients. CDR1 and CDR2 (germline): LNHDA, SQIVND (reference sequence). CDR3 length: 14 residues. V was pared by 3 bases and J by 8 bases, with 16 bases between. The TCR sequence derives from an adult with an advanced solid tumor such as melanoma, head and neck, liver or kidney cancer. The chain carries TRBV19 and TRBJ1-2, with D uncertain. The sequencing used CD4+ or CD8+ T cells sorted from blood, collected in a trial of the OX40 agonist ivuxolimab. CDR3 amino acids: CASSISRGPGGYTF. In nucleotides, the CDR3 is TGTGCCAGTAGTATTTCACGAGGACCTGGAGGCTACACCTTC.